A selection of T cell receptor beta chains follows, all from one sample in a study of OX40 agonist ivuxolimab in advanced cancers. Measured with immunoSEQ multiplex PCR; TCRdb has only the in-frame clones, and not every one. The profile shows 65,000 to 90,000 clones, around 88% of them singletons. This sample comprised CD4+ or CD8+ T cells sorted from blood, obtained in a trial of the OX40 agonist ivuxolimab. The receptors stem from an adult with an advanced solid tumor such as melanoma, head and neck, liver or kidney cancer. Each CDR3 is given without its conserved first and last residue. Each record gives: J gene, V gene, CDR3 protein.

>TRBJ1-5|TRBV11-2
ASSLAGQPQH
>TRBJ2-1|TRBV5-1
ASSLGQGLVQF
>TRBJ2-5|TRBV6-4
ANGEGGETQY
>TRBJ1-2|TRBV6-5
ASRMGGANYGYT
>TRBJ2-1|TRBV9
ASSNRLAEGGHNEQF
>TRBJ2-2|TRBV30
AWSANRGLGGELF
>TRBJ2-2|TRBV9
ASSVHTGELF
>TRBJ1-3|TRBV30
AWRRGTGSGNTIY
>TRBJ2-5|TRBV20-1
SAGQGTQY
>TRBJ2-7|TRBV5-4
ASSLPTSYEQY
>TRBJ1-3|TRBV2
ASSEGLSSGNTIY
>TRBJ2-1|TRBV7-3
ASSSGGNEQF
>TRBJ2-5|TRBV7-3
ASSLLGGTQY
>TRBJ2-5|TRBV20-1
SAVPETQY
>TRBJ1-2|TRBV19
ASSIADSYGYT
>TRBJ2-5|TRBV5-1
ASSARETQY
>TRBJ2-7|TRBV28
ASSRSSPYEQY